What follows describes a single T cell receptor beta chain. These data originate in a study of immune evolution from preneoplasia to lung adenocarcinoma. This CDR3 contains 18 residues. V was shortened by 3 bases and J by 0 bases, with 16 bases between the two germline ends. Germline-derived CDR1 and CDR2 are SGHDT and YYEEEE. Histologic diagnosis was independently verified by two lung pathologists. Assay: immunoSEQ multiplex PCR; the TCRdb copy retains only in-frame clones and omits some. Among around 11,000 clones listed, roughly 84% were seen once. This receptor was obtained from a person aged 70 to 85 with lung adenocarcinoma. The chain recombines TRBV5-6 with TRBJ1-6; no clear D. The sequenced sample consisted of FFPE minimally invasive lung adenocarcinoma tissue. The CDR3 loop reads CASSYGNDGSSYNSPLHF. In DNA, the CDR3 is TGTGCCAGCAGCTATGGGAACGACGGGAGCTCCTATAATTCACCCCTCCACTTT.